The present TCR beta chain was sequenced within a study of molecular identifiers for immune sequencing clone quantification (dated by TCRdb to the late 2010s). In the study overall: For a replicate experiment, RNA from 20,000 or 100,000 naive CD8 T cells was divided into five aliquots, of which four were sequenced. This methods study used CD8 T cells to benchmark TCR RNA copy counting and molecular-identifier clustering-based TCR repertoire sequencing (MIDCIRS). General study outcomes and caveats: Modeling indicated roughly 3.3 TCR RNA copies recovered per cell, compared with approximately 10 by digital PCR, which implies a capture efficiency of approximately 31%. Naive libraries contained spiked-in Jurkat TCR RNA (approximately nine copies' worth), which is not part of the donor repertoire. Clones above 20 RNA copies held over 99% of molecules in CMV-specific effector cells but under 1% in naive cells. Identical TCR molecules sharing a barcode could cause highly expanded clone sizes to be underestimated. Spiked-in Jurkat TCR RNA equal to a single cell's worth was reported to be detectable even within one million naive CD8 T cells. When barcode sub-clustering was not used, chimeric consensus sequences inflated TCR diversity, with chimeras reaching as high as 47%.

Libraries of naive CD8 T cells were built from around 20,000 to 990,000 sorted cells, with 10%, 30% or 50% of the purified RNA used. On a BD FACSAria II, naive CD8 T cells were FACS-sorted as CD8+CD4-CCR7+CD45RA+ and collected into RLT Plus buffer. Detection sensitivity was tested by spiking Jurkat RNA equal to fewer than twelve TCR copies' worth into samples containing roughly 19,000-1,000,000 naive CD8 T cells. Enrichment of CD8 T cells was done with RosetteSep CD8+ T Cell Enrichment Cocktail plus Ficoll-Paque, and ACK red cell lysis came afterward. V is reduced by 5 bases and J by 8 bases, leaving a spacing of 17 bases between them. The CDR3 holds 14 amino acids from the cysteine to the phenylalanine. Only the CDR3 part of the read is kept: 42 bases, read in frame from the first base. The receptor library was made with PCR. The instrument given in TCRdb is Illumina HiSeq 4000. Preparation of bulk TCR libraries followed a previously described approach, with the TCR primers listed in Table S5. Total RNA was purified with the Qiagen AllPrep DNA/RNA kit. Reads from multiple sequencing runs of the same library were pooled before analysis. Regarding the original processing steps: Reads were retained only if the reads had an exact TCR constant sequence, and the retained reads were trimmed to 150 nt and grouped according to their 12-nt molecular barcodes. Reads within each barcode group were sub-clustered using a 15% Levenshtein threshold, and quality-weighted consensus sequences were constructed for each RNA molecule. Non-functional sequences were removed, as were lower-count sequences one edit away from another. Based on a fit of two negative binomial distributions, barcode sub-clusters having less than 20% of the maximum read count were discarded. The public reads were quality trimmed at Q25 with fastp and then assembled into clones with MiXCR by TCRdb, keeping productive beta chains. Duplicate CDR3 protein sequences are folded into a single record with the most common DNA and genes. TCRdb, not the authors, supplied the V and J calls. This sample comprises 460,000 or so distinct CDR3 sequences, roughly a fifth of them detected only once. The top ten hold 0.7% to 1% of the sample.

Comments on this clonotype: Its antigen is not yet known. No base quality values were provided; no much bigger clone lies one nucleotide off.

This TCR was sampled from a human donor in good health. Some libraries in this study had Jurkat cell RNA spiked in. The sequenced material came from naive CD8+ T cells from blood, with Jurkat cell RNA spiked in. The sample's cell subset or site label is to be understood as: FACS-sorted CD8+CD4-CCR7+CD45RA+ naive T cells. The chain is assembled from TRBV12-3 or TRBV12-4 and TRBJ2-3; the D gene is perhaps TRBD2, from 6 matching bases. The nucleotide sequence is TGTGCCAGCAGTCCAACATTTGGGGGAGGTACGCAGTATTTT. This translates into CASSPTFGGGTQYF.